Below are 7 T cell receptor beta chains sequenced from a single sample in a study of control samples from healthy donors and cancer patients. Using immunoSEQ multiplex PCR, the repertoire was profiled, and TCRdb retains in-frame clones only, with some absent. The sample shows about 160,000 clones, about 94% of them seen only once. The sample consisted of blood. The receptors shown here come from a woman aged 55-69 years in good health.

This clone has only a few counts. This chain uses TRBV7-2 with TRBJ2-1, with TRBD2 as a possible D gene (7 bases). CDR1 is SGHTA, CDR2 FQGNSA, per germline. V was clipped by 4 bases and J by 3 bases, with 13 bases between them. The CDR3 contains 15 residues. CDR3 amino acids: CASSYGGAFYNEQFF. In DNA form, the CDR3 reads TGTGCCAGCAGCTATGGGGGGGCCTTCTACAATGAGCAGTTCTTC.

This clone has only one observation. The chain couples TRBV5-8 to TRBJ2-2, with D uncertain. Germline values: CDR1 SGHTS, CDR2 YDEGEE. Trimming stripped 0 bases from V and 7 bases from J, with 10 bases between. The CDR3 sequence is 14 residues long. CDR3 bases: TGTGCCAGCAGCTTGGGACCACCGTACGGGGAGCTGTTTTTT. It yields the protein CASSLGPPYGELFF.

The chain has TRBV6-5 and TRBJ1-5, with D unclear. The CDR3 length is 15 residues. V was pared by 6 bases and J by 0 bases, with 12 bases between. Germline V lookup: CDR1 MNHEY, CDR2 SVGAGI. CDR3 sequence (DNA): TGTGCCAGCAGAGGTCGGATTAATAGCAATCAGCCCCAGCATTTT. Its protein is CASRGRINSNQPQHF.

This sequence joins TRBV7-9 and TRBJ2-1; D ambiguous. Germline-derived CDR1 and CDR2 are SEHNR and FQNEAQ (reference sequence). The CDR3 extends over 13 amino acids. With 5 bases removed from V and 5 bases from J, the gap between germline ends came to 10 bases. The CDR3 loop reads CASSLIRHNEQFF. The CDR3 nucleotides read TGTGCCAGCAGCCTAATCCGGCACAATGAGCAGTTCTTC.

The genes are TRBV11-2 and TRBJ1-4, with TRBD1 as a possible D gene (6 bases). The CDR3 contains 16 residues. In germline, CDR1 is SGHAT, CDR2 FQNNGV. The V gene lost 5 bases and the J gene lost 8 bases, with 21 bases spanning the gap. The CDR3, as DNA: TGTGCCAGCAGCCACGCGTTTCGGGGGGCGGGAGAAAAACTGTTTTTT. Protein product: CASSHAFRGAGEKLFF. Filled out from reference TRBV11-2 and TRBJ1-4, the complete variable domain reads EAGVAQSPRYKIIEKRQSVAFWCNPISGHATLYWYQQILGQGPKLLIQFQNNGVVDDSQLPKDRFSAERLKGVDSTLKIQPAKLEDSAVYLCASSHAFRGAGEKLFFGSGTQLSVL.

CDR3: CASSQGPTTDTQYF. DNA for the CDR3: TGCGCCAGCAGCCAAGGTCCAACAACAGATACGCAGTATTTT. The chain recombines TRBV4-1 with TRBJ2-3; D ambiguous. The V gene lost 1 base and the J gene lost 3 bases, with 8 bases spanning the gap. The CDR3 covers 14 residues. Germline V lookup: CDR1 MGHRA, CDR2 YSYEKL.

The V call is TRBV4-3, the J call TRBJ2-6; the D gene is possibly TRBD1 (5 bases). Germline V gives CDR1 LGHNA, CDR2 YSLEER. V shed 0 bases and J shed 4 bases, with 22 bases lying between them. The CDR3 spans 20 residues. CDR3 amino acids: CASSQDLGVNFWAGANVLTF. The CDR3 nucleotides read TGCGCCAGCAGCCAAGATTTAGGGGTAAACTTTTGGGCCGGGGCCAACGTCCTGACTTTC.